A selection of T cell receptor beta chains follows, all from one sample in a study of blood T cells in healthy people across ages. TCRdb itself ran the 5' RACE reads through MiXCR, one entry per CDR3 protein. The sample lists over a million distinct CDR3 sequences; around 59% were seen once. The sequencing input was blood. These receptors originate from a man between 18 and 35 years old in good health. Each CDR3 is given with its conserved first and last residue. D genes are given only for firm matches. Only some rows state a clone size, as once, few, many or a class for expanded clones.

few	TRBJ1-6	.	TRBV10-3	CAISPDSYNSPLHF	TGTGCCATCAGTCCCGACAGCTATAATTCACCCCTCCACTTT
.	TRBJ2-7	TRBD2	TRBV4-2	CASSQVLAGGLAGAYEQYF	TGTGCCAGCAGCCAAGTGCTGGCGGGAGGGCTCGCCGGGGCCTACGAGCAGTACTTC
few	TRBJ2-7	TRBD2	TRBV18	CASSPGLAEYSYEQYF	TGTGCCAGCTCACCGGGACTAGCGGAATATTCCTACGAGCAGTACTTC
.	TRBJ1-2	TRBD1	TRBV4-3	CASSQGQGARIYTF	TGCGCCAGCAGCCAAGGACAGGGGGCGCGAATCTACACCTTC
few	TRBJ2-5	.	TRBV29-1	CSVAKDGGETQYF	TGCAGCGTTGCAAAGGATGGTGGCGAGACCCAGTACTTC
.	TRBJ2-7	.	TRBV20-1	CSARDRGLQYF	TGCAGTGCTAGAGATCGGGGATTACAGTACTTC
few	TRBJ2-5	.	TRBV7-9	CASSWPGAKETQYF	TGTGCCAGCAGCTGGCCAGGCGCAAAAGAGACCCAGTACTTC
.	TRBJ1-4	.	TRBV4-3	CASSRGRTTWRNEKLFF	TGCGCCAGCAGCCGTGGCAGGACGACGTGGCGTAATGAAAAACTGTTTTTT
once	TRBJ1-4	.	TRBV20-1	CSAREAGVAGPNEKLFF	TGCAGTGCTAGAGAGGCAGGTGTGGCAGGACCTAATGAAAAACTGTTTTTT
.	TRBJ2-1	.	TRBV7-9	CATSPVVSLNEQFF	TGTGCCACCTCCCCGGTAGTCTCTCTCAATGAGCAGTTCTTC
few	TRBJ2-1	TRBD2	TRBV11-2	CASSLVPSGTLNEQFF	TGTGCCAGCAGCTTAGTACCTAGCGGGACGCTTAATGAGCAGTTCTTC
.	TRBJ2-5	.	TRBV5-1	CASSWGPLRQETQYF	TGCGCCAGCAGCTGGGGCCCATTAAGACAAGAGACCCAGTACTTC
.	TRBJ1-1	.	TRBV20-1	CSARTTVRTEAFF	TGCAGTGCTCGAACGACAGTCCGCACTGAAGCTTTCTTT
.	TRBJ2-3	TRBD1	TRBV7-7	CASSLRDRATDTQYF	TGTGCTAGCAGCCTAAGGGACAGGGCCACAGATACGCAGTATTTT
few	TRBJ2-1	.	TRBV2	CATTRGSGGYNEQFF	TGTGCCACCACTCGGGGGTCAGGGGGCTACAATGAGCAGTTCTTC
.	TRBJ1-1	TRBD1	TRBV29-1	CSALQGALNTEAFF	TGCAGCGCGTTACAGGGGGCTTTAAACACTGAAGCTTTCTTT
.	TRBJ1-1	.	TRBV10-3	CAIRGQNTEAFF	TGTGCCATCAGGGGACAGAACACTGAAGCTTTCTTT
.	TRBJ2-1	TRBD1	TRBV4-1	CASSRTGTALYNEQFF	TGCGCCAGCAGCCGTACCGGGACAGCTCTCTACAATGAGCAGTTCTTC
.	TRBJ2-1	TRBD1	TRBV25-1	CASSARTGTDLYNEQFF	TGTGCCAGCAGTGCCCGGACCGGGACAGATCTGTACAATGAGCAGTTCTTC
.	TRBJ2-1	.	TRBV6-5	CASSYSAPTVTNEQFF	TGTGCCAGCAGTTACTCGGCCCCTACTGTTACTAATGAGCAGTTCTTC
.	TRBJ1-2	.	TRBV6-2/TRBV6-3	CASSRTPAGYTF	TGTGCCAGCAGTCGGACGCCTGCAGGCTACACCTTC
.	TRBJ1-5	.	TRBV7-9	CASSLTTVDQPQHF	TGTGCCAGCAGCTTAACGACAGTAGATCAGCCCCAGCATTTT
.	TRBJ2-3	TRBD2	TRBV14	CASSQTRTSGRHTDTQYF	TGTGCCAGCAGCCAAACTCGGACTAGCGGGAGACACACAGATACGCAGTATTTT
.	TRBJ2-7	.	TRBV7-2	CASSPKVGMEQYF	TGTGCCAGCAGCCCAAAAGTAGGGATGGAGCAGTACTTC
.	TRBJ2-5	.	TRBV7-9	CASSDDWEQYF	TGTGCCAGCAGCGACGACTGGGAGCAGTACTTC
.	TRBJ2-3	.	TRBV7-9	CASSNSLRHPDTQYF	TGTGCCAGCAGCAATTCGCTCCGCCACCCAGATACGCAGTATTTT
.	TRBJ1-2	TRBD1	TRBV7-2	CASSLSRQGLRGYTF	TGTGCCAGCAGCTTAAGCCGACAGGGCTTGAGGGGCTACACCTTC
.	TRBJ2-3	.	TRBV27	CASSLSDRADGRGYTQYF	TGTGCCAGCAGTTTATCGGACAGGGCGGATGGGAGGGGATATACGCAGTATTTT
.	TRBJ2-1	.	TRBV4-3	CASSQAGAGPYNEQFF	TGCGCCAGCAGCCAAGCCGGGGCGGGACCCTACAATGAGCAGTTCTTC
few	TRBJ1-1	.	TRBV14	CASSQRFGEAFF	TGTGCCAGCAGCCAAAGATTCGGAGAAGCTTTCTTT
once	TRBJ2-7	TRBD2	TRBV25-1	CASSEYTFTSGETPYEQYF	TGTGCCAGCAGTGAATATACCTTTACTAGCGGCGAAACACCCTACGAGCAGTACTTC
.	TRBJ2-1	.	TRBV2	CASSEAWGQFF	TGTGCCAGCAGTGAAGCTTGGGGGCAGTTCTTC
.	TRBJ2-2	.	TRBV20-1	CSAIQPGSGELFF	TGCAGTGCGATACAACCTGGGTCCGGGGAGCTGTTTTTT
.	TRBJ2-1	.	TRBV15	CATRLSGEQFF	TGTGCCACCAGGTTATCCGGGGAGCAGTTCTTC
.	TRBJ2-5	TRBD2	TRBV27	CASSPGPNGGAQSLYLETQYF	TGCGCCAGCAGCCCCGGCCCAAACGGGGGGGCTCAAAGCCTCTATTTGGAGACCCAGTACTTC
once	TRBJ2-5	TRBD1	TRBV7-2	CASSPPRQGREWETQYF	TGTGCCAGCAGCCCACCGAGACAGGGAAGGGAATGGGAGACCCAGTACTTC
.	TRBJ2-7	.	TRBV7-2	CASSFGQVGTYEQYF	TGTGCCAGCAGCTTTGGCCAGGTGGGGACCTACGAGCAGTACTTC
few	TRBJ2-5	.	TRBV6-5	CASIETGRETQYF	TGTGCCAGCATCGAGACGGGGAGGGAGACCCAGTACTTC
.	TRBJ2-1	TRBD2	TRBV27	CASSLSSSGRVDEQFF	TGTGCCAGCAGTTTATCCTCTAGCGGGAGAGTCGATGAGCAGTTCTTC
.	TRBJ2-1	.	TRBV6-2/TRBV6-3	CASSPQLGVWSYNEQFF	TGTGCCAGCAGTCCCCAGCTGGGGGTGTGGTCCTACAATGAGCAGTTCTTC
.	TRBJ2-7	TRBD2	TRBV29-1	CSVALAGLYEQYF	TGCAGCGTTGCTCTAGCGGGGCTCTACGAGCAGTACTTC
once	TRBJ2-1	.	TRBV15	CATSGGNHNEQFF	TGTGCCACCAGTGGCGGAAACCACAATGAGCAGTTCTTC
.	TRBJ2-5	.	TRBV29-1	CSVEDRRGVKETQYF	TGCAGCGTTGAAGATCGAAGGGGGGTCAAAGAGACCCAGTACTTC
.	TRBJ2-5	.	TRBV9	CASSVDPDLETQYF	TGTGCCAGCAGCGTAGACCCGGATCTAGAGACCCAGTACTTC
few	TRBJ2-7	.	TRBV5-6	CASSLALGSEQYF	TGTGCCAGCAGCTTGGCCCTCGGATCCGAGCAGTACTTC
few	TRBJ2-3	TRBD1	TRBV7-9	CASSFDRGEDTQYF	TGTGCCAGCAGCTTCGACAGGGGAGAAGATACGCAATATTTT
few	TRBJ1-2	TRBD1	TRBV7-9	CASSAGDRGVYGYTF	TGTGCCAGCAGCGCGGGGGACAGGGGTGTCTATGGCTACACCTTC
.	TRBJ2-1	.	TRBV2	CASSESWNSYNEQFF	TGTGCCAGCAGTGAATCTTGGAACTCCTACAATGAGCAGTTCTTC